This T cell receptor (beta chain) came from a study of regulatory T cells in long-lasting Graves disease. Germline values: CDR1 SQVTM, CDR2 ANQGSEA. V lost 4 bases, J lost 3 bases, and 7 bases lay in between. The length of the CDR3 is 12 residues. Sample time point: persistent/refractory GD, antithyroid drugs over 5 years with positive TRAb. There was RNA extracted from PBMCs, and the TCR library was made from it. Assembly of TCR beta libraries relied on iRepertoire HTBI primers together with Arm-PCR of CDR3 regions. TCRdb re-analysed the multiplex PCR reads in MiXCR, keeping a single row per CDR3 protein. The sample lists about 470,000 distinct CDR3 sequences, roughly 20% occurring once.

The sample was peripheral blood mononuclear cells (PBMCs), taken when the disease was refractory, from a patient treated with antithyroid drugs. V and J are TRBV29-1 and TRBJ1-3; no definite D call. The clonotype was recovered from a female donor with Graves disease. The CDR3 loop is CSVADFGNTIYF. The DNA for the CDR3 is TGCAGCGTTGCGGACTTTGGAAACACCATATATTTT.